The clone carrying this TCR beta chain was recorded a few times. The germline CDR1 and CDR2 sequences are SGHRS and YFSETQ. Trimming removed 3 bases at V and 0 bases at J, with 10 bases between. This CDR3 has 14 amino acids. The data originate from a study of cytomegalovirus exposure and HLA in healthy donors. PCR primers comprised 60 Vbeta and 13 Jbeta primers. Profiling relied on immunoSEQ multiplex PCR, and the TCRdb table lists in-frame clones only, not all of them. The sample comprises 150,000 to 200,000 clones, approximately 12% of which are singletons, and less than 8.5% rests with the top ten.

This sequence was found in a man in his forties or fifties in good health and CMV-seropositive. The chain recombines TRBV5-1 with TRBJ2-7; D is undetermined. The sequencing sample was made of PBMCs. For the CDR3, the DNA is TGCGCCAGCAGCTCCTCAGGAAGCTCCTACGAGCAGTACTTC. The encoded protein is CASSSSGSSYEQYF.